These T cell receptor beta chains were read from a single sample in a study of blood T cells in healthy people across ages. TCRdb used MiXCR to reprocess the 5' RACE reads, holding one entry per CDR3 protein. The data hold 650,000 to 1,000,000 distinct CDR3 sequences, with roughly 40% observed a single time. Source material: blood. All receptors derive from a young man in good health. CDR3s include the opening cysteine and the closing phenylalanine or tryptophan. A D gene is named only where the DNA matches it firmly. The size of a clone is reported for some rows only, either as once, few or many, or as a class for expanded clones.

v_gene,d_gene,abundance,j_gene,CDR3aa,CDR3nt
TRBV6-2/TRBV6-3,NA,few,TRBJ2-1,CASSPDPDSSGTEQFF,TGTGCCAGCAGCCCAGACCCGGACAGTAGTGGCACTGAGCAGTTCTTC
TRBV27,NA,NA,TRBJ1-2,CASSFLGIGYGYTF,TGTGCCAGCAGTTTCCTGGGGATCGGCTATGGCTACACCTTC
TRBV20-1,NA,few,TRBJ2-7,CSASTWTDQAYEQYF,TGCAGTGCTAGTACCTGGACAGACCAGGCCTACGAGCAGTACTTC
TRBV5-1,NA,NA,TRBJ1-3,CASSLDGNSGNTIYF,TGCGCCAGCAGCTTGGACGGAAACTCTGGAAACACCATATATTTT
TRBV7-2,NA,NA,TRBJ1-1,CASSLAWKTYEAFF,TGTGCCAGCAGCTTAGCGTGGAAGACTTATGAAGCTTTCTTT
TRBV4-1,NA,NA,TRBJ2-1,CASSQDRGGTEFF,TGCGCCAGCAGCCAAGATCGAGGCGGGACCGAGTTCTTC
TRBV12-3/TRBV12-4,NA,NA,TRBJ2-6,CASARAGSSSGANVLTF,TGTGCCAGCGCCCGGGCCGGGTCGAGCTCTGGGGCCAACGTCCTGACTTTC
TRBV6-5,TRBD1,NA,TRBJ1-5,CASSSLQGTGSDQPQHF,TGTGCCAGCAGTTCACTCCAAGGGACAGGGTCGGATCAGCCCCAGCATTTT
TRBV2,TRBD2,NA,TRBJ2-1,CASSEGGRLAGGRHEQFF,TGTGCCAGCAGTGAAGGGGGCCGACTAGCGGGAGGGCGCCATGAGCAGTTCTTC
TRBV4-3,NA,NA,TRBJ1-6,CTSSLGTIPNSPLHF,TGCACCAGCAGCCTCGGGACAATTCCCAATTCACCCCTCCACTTT
TRBV25-1,TRBD1,NA,TRBJ1-1,CASRRTGTTFF,TGTGCCAGCAGAAGGACAGGTACGACTTTCTTT
TRBV7-9,TRBD1,few,TRBJ1-1,CASSFGQEAFF,TGTGCCAGCAGCTTTGGACAGGAGGCTTTCTTT
TRBV20-1,TRBD1,few,TRBJ1-1,CSARRQGNTEAFF,TGCAGTGCTAGGAGACAGGGTAACACTGAAGCTTTCTTT
TRBV3-1,NA,NA,TRBJ1-5,CASSQAGNQPQHF,TGTGCCAGCAGCCAGGCGGGGAATCAGCCCCAGCATTTT
TRBV20-1,NA,once,TRBJ1-5,CSAPWMGNQPQHF,TGCAGTGCCCCCTGGATGGGTAATCAGCCCCAGCATTTT